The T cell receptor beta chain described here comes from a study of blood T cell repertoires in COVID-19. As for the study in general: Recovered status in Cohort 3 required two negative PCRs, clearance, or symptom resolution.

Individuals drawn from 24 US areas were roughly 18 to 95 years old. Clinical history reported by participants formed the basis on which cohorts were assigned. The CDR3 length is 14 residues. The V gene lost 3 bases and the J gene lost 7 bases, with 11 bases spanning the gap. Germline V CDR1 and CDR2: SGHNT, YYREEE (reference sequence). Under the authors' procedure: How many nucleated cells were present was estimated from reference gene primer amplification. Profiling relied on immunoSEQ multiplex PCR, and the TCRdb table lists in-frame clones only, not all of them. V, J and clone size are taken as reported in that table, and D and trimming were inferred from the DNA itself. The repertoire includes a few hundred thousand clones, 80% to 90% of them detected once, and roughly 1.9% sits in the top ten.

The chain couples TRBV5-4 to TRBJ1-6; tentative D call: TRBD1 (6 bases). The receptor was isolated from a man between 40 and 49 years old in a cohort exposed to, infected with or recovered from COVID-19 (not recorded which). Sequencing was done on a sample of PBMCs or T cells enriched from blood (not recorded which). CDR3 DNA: TGTGCCAGCAGCTACCGGGACACCAATTCACCCCTCCACTTT. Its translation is CASSYRDTNSPLHF.